This TCR beta chain originates from a study of read filtering for tumor transcriptome and immune sequencing. This clonotype was counted a few times. Its matching antigen is unknown. Bone marrow was sampled from every patient at the time of active disease. Germline CDR1 is SGHDN and CDR2 is FVKESK. CDR3 length: 15 amino acids. The V end lost 0 bases, the J end lost 7 bases, and 13 bases lay between the germline ends. Study results and limitations: Dropping single-read clonotypes raised IR-seq and RNA-seq shared-clonotype correlation.

The library was built from about 400 ng RNA with molecular barcoded adaptors for alpha/delta and beta/gamma chains. TCRdb passed the reads through MiXCR, listing each CDR3 protein once. The repertoire holds tens of thousands of distinct CDR3 sequences, with less than 20% as singletons. This rearrangement joins TRBV14 to TRBJ1-3; the D gene is possibly TRBD1 (5 bases). Sequencing was performed on a population of CD138-negative cells sorted from bone marrow. This clonotype originated in a donor aged 40 or older with multiple myeloma. The CDR3 nucleotides are TGTGCCAGCAGCCAAGATGAGGGACCTTGGAACACCATATATTTT. Its translation is CASSQDEGPWNTIYF.